The 19 T cell receptor beta chains listed next were all sequenced from one sample in a study of blood T cell repertoires in COVID-19. Measured with immunoSEQ multiplex PCR; TCRdb has only the in-frame clones, and not every one. The sample includes around 250,000 clones, around 83% of them seen just once. Sequenced sample: peripheral blood. The receptors here all came from a man between 18 and 29 years old with active or convalescent COVID-19.

The J gene is TRBJ1-4, the V gene TRBV4-2, with 9 bases aligning to TRBD1. The germline gives CDR1 LGHNA, CDR2 YNFKEQ. V gave up 4 bases and J gave up 12 bases; unmatched junction bases: 6. The CDR3 runs to 13 residues. The CDR3 DNA reads as TGTGCCAGCAGCCCGACAGGGGGGATGGAACTGTTTTTT. The encoded protein is CASSPTGGMELFF.

The genes are TRBV4-1 and TRBJ1-3; D unresolved. The V and J ends lost 3 bases and 4 bases respectively, with 4 bases between them. This CDR3 region has 12 residues. Germline-derived CDR1 and CDR2 are MGHRA and YSYEKL. The CDR3 bases are TGCGCCAGCAGCCAGACAGGAAACACCATATATTTT. Translation gives CASSQTGNTIYF.

The CDR3 DNA reads TGCAGCGATTCAGGGGTCTATGGCTACACCTTC. It specifies CSDSGVYGYTF. J is TRBJ1-2 and V is TRBV29-1, with D tentatively TRBD1 (6 bases). Germline V gives CDR1 SQVTM, CDR2 ANQGSEA. The CDR3 runs to 11 residues. V lost 7 bases and J lost 4, with 10 bases in between.

This rearrangement joins TRBV6-5 to TRBJ1-2; 9 bases are a match to TRBD1. The CDR3 loop spans 13 amino acids. From germline, CDR1 is MNHEY and CDR2 SVGAGI. V shed 7 bases, J shed 6 bases, and the junction held 6 bases outside the gene matches. This chain's CDR3 is CASIKDRGHGYTF. The CDR3 coding sequence is TGTGCCAGCATCAAGGACAGGGGTCATGGCTACACCTTC.

The chain couples TRBV20-1 to TRBJ1-1; D gene uncertain. V lost 3 bases to trimming and J lost 0 bases, with 11 bases between them. Germline V gives CDR1 DFQATT, CDR2 SNEGSKA (reference sequence). This CDR3 has 14 amino acids. CDR3 protein: CSASEADMNTEAFF. CDR3 sequence (DNA): TGCAGTGCTAGTGAAGCAGACATGAACACTGAAGCTTTCTTT.

V usage is TRBV14 and J usage is TRBJ2-3, with 10 nucleotides matching TRBD2. CDR1 is SGHDN, CDR2 FVKESK, per germline. The V segment lost 6 bases and the J segment 2 bases; nucleotides outside the gene matches: 5. The CDR3 has 15 amino acids. CDR3 nucleotide sequence: TGTGCCAGCAGTAGCGGGAGGCTGCTCACAGATACGCAGTATTTT. This sequence encodes CASSSGRLLTDTQYF.

The gene calls are TRBV28 and TRBJ2-7; 7 bases are shared with TRBD1. J lost 2 bases, V lost 6 bases, and 13 bases had no gene match. Germline V gives CDR1 MDHEN, CDR2 SYDVKM. The CDR3 runs 16 residues. The CDR3, as DNA: TGTGCCAGCAGCAGAGGGGGCCAGGGCAGGGCCTACGAGCAGTACTTC. Encoded protein: CASSRGGQGRAYEQYF.

The chain is built from TRBV14 and TRBJ1-2, with 10 bases that match TRBD1. The CDR3 sequence is 14 residues long. V lost 5 bases, J lost 8 bases, and 8 bases stayed unmatched. Germline assignment: CDR1 SGHDN and CDR2 FVKESK. The chain's CDR3 is CASSDPGQGRGYTF. The CDR3 DNA reads TGTGCCAGCAGCGATCCGGGACAGGGGCGAGGCTACACCTTC.

This clone was observed a single time. The chain joins TRBV9 to TRBJ2-7; 9 bases align to TRBD2. Germline V gene lookup returns CDR1 SGDLS and CDR2 YYNGEE. This CDR3 has 15 amino acids. Trimming at V came to 0 bases and at J to 2 bases, leaving 3 bases not matched to a gene. DNA for the CDR3: TGTGCCAGCAGCGTAGGGGGCGGGAGGGCCTACGAGCAGTACTTC. Its translation: CASSVGGGRAYEQYF.

This rearrangement joins TRBV2 to TRBJ1-2; D is possibly TRBD1 (6 bases). V dropped 7 bases and J dropped 2 bases, with 8 bases sitting between them. The CDR3 is made up of 12 amino acids. Germline V gene sequence: CDR1 SNHLY, CDR2 FYNNEI. Written as DNA, the CDR3 is TGTGCCAGCAACGGACAGAACTATGGCTACACCTTC. Residues: CASNGQNYGYTF.

The chain combines TRBV25-1 with TRBJ2-1, with D uncertain. The V end was cut by 1 base, the J end by 9 bases, with 7 bases between. Germline CDR1 reads MGHDK; CDR2 reads SYGVNS. The CDR3 contains 12 residues. CDR3 protein: CASSESFSEQFF. The CDR3 DNA sequence: TGTGCCAGCAGTGAATCATTCAGTGAGCAGTTCTTC.

This sequence joins TRBV19 and TRBJ1-6; 10 bases fit TRBD1. V gave up 3 bases and J gave up 4 bases; unmatched junction bases: 6. The CDR3 consists of 17 residues. From germline, CDR1 is LNHDA and CDR2 SQIVND (reference sequence). The CDR3 here is CASSIGTGDLYNSPLHF. The CDR3 coding sequence is TGTGCCAGTAGTATCGGGACAGGGGACCTTTATAATTCACCCCTCCACTTT.

The chain combines TRBV9 with TRBJ2-7, with no clear D. Germline V gene lookup returns CDR1 SGDLS and CDR2 YYNGEE. The V gene lost 1 base and the J gene lost 9 bases, with 17 bases spanning the gap. This CDR3 is 14 amino acids long. CDR3 region: CASSVMVLGDRQYF. In DNA form, the CDR3 reads TGTGCCAGCAGCGTAATGGTTTTAGGAGATCGGCAGTACTTC.

The table lists this clone with a few counts. The chain joins TRBV7-9 to TRBJ1-2; D gene ambiguous. From germline, CDR1 is SEHNR and CDR2 FQNEAQ (reference sequence). The CDR3 runs 13 residues. V gave up 5 bases and J gave up 12 bases, with 19 bases separating them. CDR3 DNA sequence: TGTGCCAGCAGCCCCGGAGGGCAGTTCCCTCACACCTTC. It yields the protein CASSPGGQFPHTF.

This chain uses TRBV5-4 with TRBJ2-6; the D is unclear. The CDR3 is 15 residues long. CDR1 and CDR2 from the germline V gene are SGHNT and YYREEE (reference sequence). V was cut by 2 bases and J by 0 bases, with 6 bases left in between. CDR3 amino acids: CASSFYSSGANVLTF. Here the CDR3 DNA reads TGTGCCAGCAGCTTTTACAGCTCTGGGGCCAACGTCCTGACTTTC.

This clone is a singleton in its sample. DNA of the CDR3: TGTGCCAGTAGCGGGACAGGGGCTATCGGGACCCAGTACTTC. Translated, it gives CASSGTGAIGTQYF. This chain uses TRBV19 with TRBJ2-5, with 10 bases identical to TRBD1. CDR3 length: 14 residues. Trimming took 6 bases from V and 7 from J; bases not matched to a gene: 8. Per the germline V gene, CDR1 is LNHDA and CDR2 is SQIVND (reference sequence).

The rearrangement uses TRBV28 and TRBJ1-1; D possibly corresponds to TRBD1 (5 bases). The CDR3 totals 17 residues. Germline loops: CDR1 MDHEN, CDR2 SYDVKM. Trimming left V 2 bases short and J 4 bases short, with 20 bases between. CDR3 nucleotide sequence: TGTGCCAGCAGTTTAACATGGGGGGGGTATCGCGGCACTGAAGCTTTCTTT. Translation gives CASSLTWGGYRGTEAFF.

This chain uses TRBV5-1 with TRBJ2-1; TRBD2 matches at 7 bases. The CDR3 sequence is 13 residues long. Germline CDR1 SGHRS, CDR2 YFSETQ. Trimming cost V 3 bases and J 6 bases; bases outside gene matches: 3. The CDR3 region has the DNA TGCGCCAGCAGCTCGACTAGCCCCAATGAGCAGTTCTTC. Protein sequence: CASSSTSPNEQFF.

The CDR3 DNA reads as TGTGCCAGCAGTTTAGGAGGCGGGAGGGCCAGAATCTCAGATACGCAGTATTTT. This codes for CASSLGGGRARISDTQYF. The V and J genes are TRBV6-2 or TRBV6-3 and TRBJ2-3; TRBD2 agrees at 9 bases. The CDR3 is 18 amino acids. In germline, CDR1 is MNHEY, CDR2 SVGEGT. The junction had 15 bases not matched to a gene; V was cut back by 4 bases and J by 4 bases.